This T cell receptor beta chain emerged from a study of blood T cell repertoires in COVID-19. Overall study context: Collection of acute and convalescent COVID-19 samples took place in the United States, Italy and Spain.

Measured with immunoSEQ multiplex PCR; TCRdb has only the in-frame clones, and not every one. This sample has some 54,000 clones, with 80% to 95% found just once. V dropped 6 bases and J dropped 14; count of bases not matched to a gene: 4. The CDR3 contains 11 residues. Sequencing input: peripheral blood. The chain has TRBV12-3 or TRBV12-4 and TRBJ2-4; 10 bases align to TRBD1. The sequence derives from a man aged 60 to 75 with acute or convalescent COVID-19. The CDR3 DNA follows: TGTGCCAGCAGGGCGACAGGGGGCGAGTACTTC. Its translation: CASRATGGEYF.